The clone carrying this T cell receptor (beta chain) was seen more than once but under ten times. Its specificity is unknown. This entry is derived from a study of T cell repertoires in cytomegalovirus infection. Study as a whole: CMV epitopes that were recently identified and HLA-C-restricted were used alongside well-studied HLA-B-restricted ones. Whole-study findings and limits: Cumulative frequency (of public TCR beta family members) identified carriers of CMV plus the relevant HLA. Clonotypes of TCR beta that were HLA-C-restricted and CMV-specific dominated the ex vivo response.

CDR1 and CDR2 (germline): MNHEY, SMNVEV (reference sequence). V was clipped by 4 bases and J by 1 base, with 13 bases between them. This CDR3 is built from 15 residues. TCRdb re-called the reads with MiXCR, one entry per CDR3 protein. The sample contains around 750,000 distinct CDR3 sequences, approximately 30% of which appear only once. The receptor comes from a human donor in good health (CMV status not recorded). Some clones in this sample may be carry-over from other donors' samples. The starting material was cultured CD8+ T cells from PBMCs, obtained from culture after CMV antigen stimulation. V is TRBV27 and J is TRBJ1-1; TRBD1 might be the D (5 bases). The CDR3 region has the DNA TGTGCCAGCAGTTACGGGGGAATGTCGAACACTGAAGCTTTCTTT. As protein: CASSYGGMSNTEAFF.